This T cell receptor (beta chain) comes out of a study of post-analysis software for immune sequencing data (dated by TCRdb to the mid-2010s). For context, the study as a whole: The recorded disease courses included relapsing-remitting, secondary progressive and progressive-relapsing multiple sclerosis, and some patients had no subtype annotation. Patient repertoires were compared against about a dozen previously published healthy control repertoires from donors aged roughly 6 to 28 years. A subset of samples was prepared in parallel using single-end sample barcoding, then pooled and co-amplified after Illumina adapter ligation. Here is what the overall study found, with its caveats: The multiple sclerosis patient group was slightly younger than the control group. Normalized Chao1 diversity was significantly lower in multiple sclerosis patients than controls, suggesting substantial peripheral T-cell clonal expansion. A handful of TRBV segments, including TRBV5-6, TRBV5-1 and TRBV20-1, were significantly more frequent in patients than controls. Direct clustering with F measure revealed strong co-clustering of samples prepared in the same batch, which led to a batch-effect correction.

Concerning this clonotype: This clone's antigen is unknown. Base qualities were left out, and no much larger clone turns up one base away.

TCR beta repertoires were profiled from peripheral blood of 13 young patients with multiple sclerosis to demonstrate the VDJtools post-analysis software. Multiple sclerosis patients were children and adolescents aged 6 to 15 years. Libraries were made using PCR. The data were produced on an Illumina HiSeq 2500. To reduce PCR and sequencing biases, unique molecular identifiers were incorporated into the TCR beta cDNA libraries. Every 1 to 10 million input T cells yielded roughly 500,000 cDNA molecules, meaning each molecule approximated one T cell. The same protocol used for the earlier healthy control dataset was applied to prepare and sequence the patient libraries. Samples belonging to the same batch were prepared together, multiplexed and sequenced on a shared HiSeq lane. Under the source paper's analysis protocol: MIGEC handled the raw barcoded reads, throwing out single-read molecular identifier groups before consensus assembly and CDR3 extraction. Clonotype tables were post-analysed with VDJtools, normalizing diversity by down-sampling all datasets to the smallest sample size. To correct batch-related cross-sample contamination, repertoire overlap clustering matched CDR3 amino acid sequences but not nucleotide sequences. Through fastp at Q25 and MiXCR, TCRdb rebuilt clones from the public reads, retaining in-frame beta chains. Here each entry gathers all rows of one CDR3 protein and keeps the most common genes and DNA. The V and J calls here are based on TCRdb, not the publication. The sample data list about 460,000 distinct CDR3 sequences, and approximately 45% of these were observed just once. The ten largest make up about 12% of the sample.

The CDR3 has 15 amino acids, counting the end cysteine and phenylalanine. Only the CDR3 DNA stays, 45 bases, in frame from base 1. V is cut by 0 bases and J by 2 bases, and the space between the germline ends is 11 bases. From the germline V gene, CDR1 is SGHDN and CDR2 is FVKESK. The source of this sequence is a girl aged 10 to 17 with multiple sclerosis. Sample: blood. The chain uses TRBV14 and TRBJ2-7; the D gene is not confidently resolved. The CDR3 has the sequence CASSQDLRTAYEQYF. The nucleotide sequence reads TGTGCCAGCAGCCAAGATTTGCGGACCGCCTACGAGCAGTACTTC.